Listed below are T cell receptor beta chains from one sample, sequenced in a study of shared clonotypes between healthy human individuals. Data came from immunoSEQ multiplex PCR; TCRdb stores just in-frame clones and leaves some out. The sample lists roughly 2.2 million clones, more than 80% occurring once. Sequencing input: naive CD4+ T cells from PBMCs. These receptors all stem from a man younger than 30 in good health. Some clones in this sample may be carry-over from other donors' samples. Both conserved end residues are part of each CDR3. Fields, in order: D gene, V gene, J gene, clone size, CDR3 DNA, CDR3 protein. D genes are given only for firm matches. For some rows the clone size is stated as once, few or many, or as a class when expanded; others skip it.

-	TRBV5-8	TRBJ1-3	once	TGTGCCAGCACCCTTTTCCCCGGAGCGGGAAACACCATATATTTT	CASTLFPGAGNTIYF
-	TRBV7-2	TRBJ1-1	-	TGTGCCAGCAGCTTATTAGGTGAAGCTTTCTTT	CASSLLGEAFF
-	TRBV12-2	TRBJ2-1	-	TGTGCAAGTCGCTTAGCGGCTGGGAAGACTAGCCCCCTCTACAATGAGCAGTTCTTC	CASRLAAGKTSPLYNEQFF
TRBD1	TRBV28	TRBJ2-7	-	TGTGCCAGCAGATCAATCGGGACAGGCCCCTACGAGCAGTACTTC	CASRSIGTGPYEQYF
-	TRBV4-1	TRBJ2-7	-	TGCGCCAGCAGCCAAGTTGGGACTGTCTACGAGCAGTACTTC	CASSQVGTVYEQYF
-	TRBV11-3	TRBJ2-3	-	TGTGCCAGCAGCTTAATCACGTCGGATACGCAGTATTTT	CASSLITSDTQYF
-	TRBV4-3	TRBJ2-2	-	TGCGCCAGCAGCCAAGAAATCAGGGCCACCGGGGAGCTGTTTTTT	CASSQEIRATGELFF
TRBD2	TRBV11-1	TRBJ2-3	-	TGTGCCTCCAATCTAGCGGGTGGCACAGATACGCAGTATTTT	CASNLAGGTDTQYF
-	TRBV9	TRBJ2-1	-	TGTGCCAGCAGCGGCGACCTAACCTCCTACAATGAGCAGTTCTTC	CASSGDLTSYNEQFF
TRBD2	TRBV7-2	TRBJ2-5	-	TGTGCCAGCAGCTTATACGGGAGGAAGGAGACCCAGTACTTC	CASSLYGRKETQYF
TRBD2	TRBV28	TRBJ2-7	-	TGTGCCAGTTTTGGACTAGCGGACTCCTACGAGCAGTACTTC	CASFGLADSYEQYF
-	TRBV19	TRBJ2-4	-	TGTGCCACCAAAACCCAGGGGGGCAAAAACATTCAGTACTTC	CATKTQGGKNIQYF
-	TRBV7-2	TRBJ2-3	-	TGTGCCAGCAGCTTACGGAGGAATACAGATACGCAGTATTTT	CASSLRRNTDTQYF
-	TRBV19	TRBJ2-5	-	TGTGCCAGTAGTGGTCGACTGGCCCAAGAGACCCAGTACTTC	CASSGRLAQETQYF
TRBD1	TRBV19	TRBJ1-5	-	TGTGCCAGTAGTCTCGGGACAGTCAATCAGCCCCAGCATTTT	CASSLGTVNQPQHF
-	TRBV6-5	TRBJ2-1	-	TGTGCCAGCAGTTCTCGGGACTTCAGCTCCTACAATGAGCAGTTCTTC	CASSSRDFSSYNEQFF
TRBD2	TRBV6-5	TRBJ2-5	-	TGTGCCAGCAGTTACTCCTTGACTAGCGTAGAGACCCAGTACTTC	CASSYSLTSVETQYF
TRBD2	TRBV19	TRBJ2-1	-	TGTGCCAGTAGCGGGAGGGACTACAATGAGCAGTTCTTC	CASSGRDYNEQFF
-	TRBV9	TRBJ2-5	-	TGTGCCAGCAGCGTAGGGACAGCTCAAGAGACCCAGTACTTC	CASSVGTAQETQYF
-	TRBV28	TRBJ1-3	-	TGTGCCAGCAGTTCCCCTGGAAACACCATATATTTT	CASSSPGNTIYF
TRBD1	TRBV15	TRBJ2-7	-	TGTGCCACCAGCAGAGCAAGGGGGCTCCGGTACGAGCAGTACTTC	CATSRARGLRYEQYF
TRBD2	TRBV11-2	TRBJ2-7	-	TGTGCCAGCAGCTTAGGATCCCGGCTAGCGGGAACCGGCGAGCAGTACTTC	CASSLGSRLAGTGEQYF
TRBD1	TRBV27	TRBJ1-2	-	TGTGCCAGCAGTCATGATTTGGACAGGGGTGATGGCTACACCTTC	CASSHDLDRGDGYTF
TRBD1	TRBV2	TRBJ1-2	-	TGTGCCAGCAGTGATATGCGGGGGACAGTAAGCTACACCTTC	CASSDMRGTVSYTF
-	TRBV18	TRBJ1-4	-	TGTGCCAGCTCACCAGCCCAGGTTCAAACTAATGAAAAACTGTTTTTT	CASSPAQVQTNEKLFF
TRBD1	TRBV5-1	TRBJ1-2	-	TGCGCCAGCAGCGCGGGACAGAACTATGGCTACACCTTC	CASSAGQNYGYTF
-	TRBV10-3	TRBJ2-7	once	TGTGCCATCAGTGAGTCGTCCGACGGCTCCTACGAGCAGTACTTC	CAISESSDGSYEQYF
-	TRBV27	TRBJ2-3	once	TGTGCCAGCAGTCCACGTGGCCAGACAGATACGCAGTATTTT	CASSPRGQTDTQYF
TRBD1	TRBV7-9	TRBJ1-4	-	TGTGCCAGCAGGGCCGGGACAGGGGAAGAAAAACTGTTTTTT	CASRAGTGEEKLFF
-	TRBV7-2	TRBJ2-3	-	TGTGCCAGCAGCTTGGGGGGGGCGCTTAGAGATACGCAGTATTTT	CASSLGGALRDTQYF
TRBD1	TRBV28	TRBJ1-5	-	TGTGCCAGCAGTTTGCTCCGACAGGGGGTGGTGGGTCAGCCCCAGCATTTT	CASSLLRQGVVGQPQHF
-	TRBV9	TRBJ1-3	-	TGTGCCAGCAGCGCCACGACAGATGGAAACACCATATATTTT	CASSATTDGNTIYF
-	TRBV12-2	TRBJ1-5	-	TGTGCAAGTCGCCATCTCGGAGACAGGCTACTTGGCAATCAGCCCCAGCATTTT	CASRHLGDRLLGNQPQHF
TRBD2	TRBV7-3	TRBJ2-5	-	TGTGCCAGCAGCTTCTTAGCGGGATCGCAAGAGACCCAGTACTTC	CASSFLAGSQETQYF
-	TRBV11-2	TRBJ2-2	-	TGTGCCAGCCATACGTGGAGGGCGACCACCGGGGAGCTGTTTTTT	CASHTWRATTGELFF
-	TRBV2	TRBJ2-7	once	TGTGCCAGCAGTGAAGCTGGAGGAGTTAGCTACGAGCAGTACTTC	CASSEAGGVSYEQYF
-	TRBV6-1	TRBJ1-1	-	TGTGCCAGCAGCGAAATTGAAGCTTTCTTT	CASSEIEAFF
TRBD1	TRBV5-6	TRBJ1-2	-	TGTGCCAGCAGCTTGATGACAGGGGGCCCGGAGGGCGTGGGCTACACCTTC	CASSLMTGGPEGVGYTF
-	TRBV18	TRBJ2-2	-	TGTGCCAGCTCACCACTTGTGGGACGGGTAGGAACCGGGGAGCTGTTTTTT	CASSPLVGRVGTGELFF
-	TRBV19	TRBJ1-5	-	TGTGCCAGTGCCCGCGGGACGGTCGATCAGCCCCAGCATTTT	CASARGTVDQPQHF